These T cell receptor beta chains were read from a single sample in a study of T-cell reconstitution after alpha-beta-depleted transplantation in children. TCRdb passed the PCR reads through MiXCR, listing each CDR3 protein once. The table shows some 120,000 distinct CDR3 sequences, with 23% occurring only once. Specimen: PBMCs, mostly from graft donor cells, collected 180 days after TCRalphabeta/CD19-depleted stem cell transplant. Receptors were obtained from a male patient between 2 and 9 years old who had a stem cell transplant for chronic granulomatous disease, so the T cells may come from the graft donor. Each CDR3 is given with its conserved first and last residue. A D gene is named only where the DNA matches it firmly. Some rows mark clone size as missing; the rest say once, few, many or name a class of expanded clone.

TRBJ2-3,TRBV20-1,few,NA,CSARQQRRFIDTQYF,TGCAGTGCTAGACAACAGCGCCGGTTTATCGATACGCAGTATTTT
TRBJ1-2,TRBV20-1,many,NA,CSARPRDYGYTF,TGCAGTGCTAGACCTAGGGACTATGGCTACACCTTC
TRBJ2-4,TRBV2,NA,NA,CASSEVEGILAKNIQYF,TGTGCCAGCAGTGAAGTGGAGGGCATACTAGCCAAAAACATTCAGTACTTC
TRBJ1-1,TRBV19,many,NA,CASSLAGGLEAFF,TGTGCCAGTAGTCTGGCAGGTGGGCTTGAAGCTTTCTTT
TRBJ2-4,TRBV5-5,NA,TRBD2,CASSLELAGGYGNIQYF,TGTGCCAGCAGCTTGGAGTTAGCGGGAGGCTACGGAAACATTCAGTACTTC
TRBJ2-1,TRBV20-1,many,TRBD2,CSARPLAGESNEQFF,TGCAGTGCTAGACCCCTAGCGGGAGAGTCGAATGAGCAGTTCTTC
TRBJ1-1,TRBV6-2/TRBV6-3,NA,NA,CASSYSAEAFF,TGTGCCAGCAGTTACTCGGCGGAAGCTTTCTTT
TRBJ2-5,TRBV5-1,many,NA,CASSLEQETQYF,TGCGCCAGCAGCTTGGAACAAGAGACCCAGTACTTC
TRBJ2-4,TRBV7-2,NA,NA,CASSLSWGNIQYF,TGTGCCAGCAGCTTATCTTGGGGAAACATTCAGTACTTC
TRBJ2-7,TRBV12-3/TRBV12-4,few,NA,CASGGNGWEQYF,TGTGCCAGCGGCGGGAACGGTTGGGAGCAGTACTTC
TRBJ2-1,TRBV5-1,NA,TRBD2,CASSLWEAGGPGEQFF,TGCGCCAGCAGCTTGTGGGAAGCGGGAGGGCCTGGTGAGCAGTTCTTC
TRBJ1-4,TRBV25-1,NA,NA,CASSEWSSKLFF,TGTGCCAGCAGTGAATGGTCGTCAAAACTGTTTTTT
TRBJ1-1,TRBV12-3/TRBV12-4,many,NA,CASTLAGVSEAFF,TGTGCCAGCACTCTGGCAGGGGTATCCGAAGCTTTCTTT
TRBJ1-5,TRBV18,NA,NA,CASSLEYRGHQPQHF,TGTGCCAGCTCACTGGAGTACCGGGGCCATCAGCCCCAGCATTTT
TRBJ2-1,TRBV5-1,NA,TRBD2,CASSPPGLAGNEQFF,TGCGCCAGCAGCCCCCCGGGACTAGCGGGCAATGAGCAGTTCTTC
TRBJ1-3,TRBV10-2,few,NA,CASGGTSGNTIYF,TGCGCCAGCGGTGGGACATCTGGAAACACCATATATTTT
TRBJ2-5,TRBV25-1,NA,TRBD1,CASSDVLGQGDETQYF,TGTGCCAGCAGTGATGTTCTGGGACAGGGAGACGAGACCCAGTACTTC
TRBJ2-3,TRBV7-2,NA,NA,CASSLGSGATDTQYF,TGTGCCAGCAGCTTAGGGTCGGGGGCCACAGATACGCAGTATTTT
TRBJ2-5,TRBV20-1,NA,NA,CSAQIQPQETQYF,TGCAGTGCTCAAATCCAACCACAAGAGACCCAGTACTTC
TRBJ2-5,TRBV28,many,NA,CASSFSGAQETQYF,TGTGCCAGCAGTTTCTCGGGAGCCCAAGAGACCCAGTACTTC
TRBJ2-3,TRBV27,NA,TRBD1,CASRGDRGSSTDTQYF,TGTGCCAGCAGAGGTGACAGGGGGTCTAGCACAGATACGCAGTATTTT
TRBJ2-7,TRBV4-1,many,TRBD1,CASSQEDNRGTYEQYF,TGCGCCAGCAGCCAAGAAGATAACAGGGGAACCTACGAGCAGTACTTC
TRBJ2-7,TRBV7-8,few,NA,CASSLRDIIYEQYF,TGTGCCAGCAGCTTACGAGACATTATCTACGAGCAGTACTTC
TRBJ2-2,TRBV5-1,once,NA,CASSLGVSNTGELFF,TGCGCCAGCAGCTTGGGGGTATCGAACACCGGGGAGCTGTTTTTT
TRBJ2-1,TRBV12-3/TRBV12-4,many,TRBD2,CASSSRTSFNEQFF,TGTGCCAGCAGTTCCCGGACTAGTTTTAATGAGCAGTTCTTC
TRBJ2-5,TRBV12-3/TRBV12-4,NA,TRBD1,CASSRGTASQETQYF,TGTGCCAGCAGTCGAGGGACAGCTTCACAAGAGACCCAGTACTTC
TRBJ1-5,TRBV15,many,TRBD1,CATSSKTGFNQPQHF,TGTGCCACCAGCAGCAAGACAGGGTTCAATCAGCCCCAGCATTTT
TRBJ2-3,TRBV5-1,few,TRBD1,CASSRIDRVGPQGTQYF,TGCGCCAGCAGCAGAATTGACAGGGTCGGGCCGCAAGGTACGCAGTATTTT
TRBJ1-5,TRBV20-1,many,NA,CSAIRSGSVQPQHF,TGCAGTGCGATCAGATCAGGTTCTGTTCAGCCCCAGCATTTT
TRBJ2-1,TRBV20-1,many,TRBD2,CSAILAGYNEQFF,TGCAGTGCTATACTAGCGGGTTACAATGAGCAGTTCTTC
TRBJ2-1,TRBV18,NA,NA,CASSPRPGSNNEQFF,TGTGCCAGCTCTCCACGACCGGGAAGCAACAATGAGCAGTTCTTC
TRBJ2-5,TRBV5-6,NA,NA,CASSLVSLKETQYF,TGTGCCAGCAGCTTGGTTAGCCTTAAGGAGACCCAGTACTTC
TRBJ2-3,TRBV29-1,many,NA,CSVSRGFEDTQYF,TGCAGCGTTAGCCGAGGGTTTGAGGATACGCAGTATTTT
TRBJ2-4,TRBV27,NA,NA,CASSLSGKNIQYF,TGTGCCAGCAGTTTATCGGGCAAAAACATTCAGTACTTC
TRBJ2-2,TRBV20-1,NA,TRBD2,CSARTSGRTGDLFF,TGCAGTGCTAGGACTAGCGGGAGGACCGGGGATCTGTTTTTT
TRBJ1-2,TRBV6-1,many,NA,CASSFRSGTSNYGYTF,TGTGCCAGCAGCTTTCGCAGCGGGACCTCTAACTATGGCTACACCTTC
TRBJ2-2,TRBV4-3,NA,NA,CASSRTSGLYTGELFF,TGCGCCAGCAGCCGAACTTCGGGACTTTACACCGGGGAGCTGTTTTTT
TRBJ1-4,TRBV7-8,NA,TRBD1,CASSLGGTVTNEKLFF,TGTGCCAGCAGCTTAGGGGGGACAGTAACTAATGAAAAACTGTTTTTT
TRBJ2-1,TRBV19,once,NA,CASSIQGITYNEQFF,TGTGCCAGTAGTATCCAGGGTATTACCTACAATGAGCAGTTCTTC
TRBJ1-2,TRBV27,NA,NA,CASSPGGAGYGYTF,TGTGCCAGCAGTCCCGGGGGGGCTGGCTATGGCTACACCTTC
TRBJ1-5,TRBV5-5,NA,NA,CASSLAGANQPQHF,TGTGCCAGCAGCTTGGCAGGGGCCAATCAGCCCCAGCATTTT